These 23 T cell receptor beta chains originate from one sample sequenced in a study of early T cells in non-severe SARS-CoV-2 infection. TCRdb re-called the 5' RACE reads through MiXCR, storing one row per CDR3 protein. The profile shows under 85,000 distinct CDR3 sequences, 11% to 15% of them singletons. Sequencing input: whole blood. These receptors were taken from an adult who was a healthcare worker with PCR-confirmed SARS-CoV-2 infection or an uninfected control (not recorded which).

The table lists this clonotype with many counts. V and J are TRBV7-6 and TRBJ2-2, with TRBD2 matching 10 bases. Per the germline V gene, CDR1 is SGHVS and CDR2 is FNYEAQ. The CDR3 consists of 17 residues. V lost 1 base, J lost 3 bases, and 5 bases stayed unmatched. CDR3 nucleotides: TGTGCCAGCAGCTTAGGGACTAGCGGATCCTACACCGGGGAGCTGTTTTTT. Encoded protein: CASSLGTSGSYTGELFF. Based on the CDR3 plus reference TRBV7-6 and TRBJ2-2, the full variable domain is GAGVSQSPRYKVTKRGQDVALRCDPISGHVSLYWYRQALGQGPEFLTYFNYEAQQDKSGLPNDRFSAERPEGSISTLTIQRTEQRDSAMYRCASSLGTSGSYTGELFFGEGSRLTVL.

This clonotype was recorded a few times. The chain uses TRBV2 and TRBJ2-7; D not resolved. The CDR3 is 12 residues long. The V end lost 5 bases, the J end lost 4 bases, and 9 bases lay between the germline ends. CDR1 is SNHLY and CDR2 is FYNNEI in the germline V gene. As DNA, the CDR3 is TGTGCCAGCAGTCCCTCAGATTACGAGCAGTACTTC. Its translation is CASSPSDYEQYF.

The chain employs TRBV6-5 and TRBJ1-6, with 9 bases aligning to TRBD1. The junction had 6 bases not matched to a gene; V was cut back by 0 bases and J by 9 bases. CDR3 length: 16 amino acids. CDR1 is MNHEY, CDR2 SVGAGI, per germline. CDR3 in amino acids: CASSYSSGTGISPLHF. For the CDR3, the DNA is TGTGCCAGCAGTTACTCGTCCGGGACAGGGATTTCACCCCTCCACTTT.

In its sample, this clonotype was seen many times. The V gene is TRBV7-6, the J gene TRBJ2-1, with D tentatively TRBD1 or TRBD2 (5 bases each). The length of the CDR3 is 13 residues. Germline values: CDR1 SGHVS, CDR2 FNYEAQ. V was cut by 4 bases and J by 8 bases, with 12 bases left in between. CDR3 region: CASSSTRGDEQFF. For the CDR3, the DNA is TGTGCCAGCAGCTCAACTCGAGGGGATGAGCAGTTCTTC.

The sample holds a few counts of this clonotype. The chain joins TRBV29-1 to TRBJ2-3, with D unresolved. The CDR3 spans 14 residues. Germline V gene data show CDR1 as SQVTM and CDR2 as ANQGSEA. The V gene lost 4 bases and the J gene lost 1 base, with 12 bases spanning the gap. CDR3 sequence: CSVGRRRGTDTQYF. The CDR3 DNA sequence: TGCAGCGTTGGTCGACGTAGGGGCACAGATACGCAGTATTTT.

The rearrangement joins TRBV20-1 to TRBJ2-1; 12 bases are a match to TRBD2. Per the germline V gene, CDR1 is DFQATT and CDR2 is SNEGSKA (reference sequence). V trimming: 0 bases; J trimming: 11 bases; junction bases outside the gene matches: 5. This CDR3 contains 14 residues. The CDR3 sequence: CSARDYLAGGKQFF. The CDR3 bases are TGCAGTGCTAGAGATTATCTAGCGGGGGGGAAGCAGTTCTTC.

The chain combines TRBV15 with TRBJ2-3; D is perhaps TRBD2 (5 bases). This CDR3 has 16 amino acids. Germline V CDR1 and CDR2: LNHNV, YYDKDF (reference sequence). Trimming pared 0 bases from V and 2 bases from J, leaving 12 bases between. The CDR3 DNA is TGTGCCACCAGCAGAGATCGTAGTGACTACACAGATACGCAGTATTTT. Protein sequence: CATSRDRSDYTDTQYF.

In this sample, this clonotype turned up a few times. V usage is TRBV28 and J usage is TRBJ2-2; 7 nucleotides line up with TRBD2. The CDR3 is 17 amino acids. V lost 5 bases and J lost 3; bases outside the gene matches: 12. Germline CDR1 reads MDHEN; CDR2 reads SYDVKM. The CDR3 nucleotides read TGTGCCAGCAGTCCTTTTAGGGGACTACCAGACACCGGGGAGCTGTTTTTT. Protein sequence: CASSPFRGLPDTGELFF.

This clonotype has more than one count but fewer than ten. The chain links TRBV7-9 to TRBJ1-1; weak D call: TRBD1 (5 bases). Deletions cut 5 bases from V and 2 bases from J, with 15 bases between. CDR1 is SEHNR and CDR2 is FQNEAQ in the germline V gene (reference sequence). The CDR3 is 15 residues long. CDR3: CASSHRQTGNTEAFF. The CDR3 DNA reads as TGTGCCAGCAGCCACCGACAGACTGGTAACACTGAAGCTTTCTTT. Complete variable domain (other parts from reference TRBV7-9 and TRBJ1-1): DTGVSQNPRHKITKRGQNVTFRCDPISEHNRLYWYRQTLGQGPEFLTYFQNEAQLEKSRLLSDRFSAERPKGSFSTLEIQRTEQGDSAMYLCASSHRQTGNTEAFFGQGTRLTVV.

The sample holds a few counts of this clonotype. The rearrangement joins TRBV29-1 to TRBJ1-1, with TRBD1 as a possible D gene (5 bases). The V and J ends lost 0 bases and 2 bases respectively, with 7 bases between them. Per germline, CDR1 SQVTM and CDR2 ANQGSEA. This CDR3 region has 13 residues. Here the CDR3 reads CSVEDWTNTEAFF. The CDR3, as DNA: TGCAGCGTTGAAGATTGGACAAACACTGAAGCTTTCTTT.

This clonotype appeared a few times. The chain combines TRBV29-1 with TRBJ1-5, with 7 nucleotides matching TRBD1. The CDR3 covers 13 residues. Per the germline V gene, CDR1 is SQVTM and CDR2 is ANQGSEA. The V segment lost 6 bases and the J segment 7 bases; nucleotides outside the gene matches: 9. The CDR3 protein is CSVETGFGQPQHF. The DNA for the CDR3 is TGCAGCGTGGAGACAGGGTTTGGACAGCCCCAGCATTTT.

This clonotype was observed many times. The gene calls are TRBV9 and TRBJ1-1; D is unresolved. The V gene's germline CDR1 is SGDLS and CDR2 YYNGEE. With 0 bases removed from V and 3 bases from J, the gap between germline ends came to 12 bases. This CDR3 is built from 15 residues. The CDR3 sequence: CASSVGAGWDTEAFF. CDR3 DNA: TGTGCCAGCAGCGTAGGGGCGGGCTGGGACACTGAAGCTTTCTTT.

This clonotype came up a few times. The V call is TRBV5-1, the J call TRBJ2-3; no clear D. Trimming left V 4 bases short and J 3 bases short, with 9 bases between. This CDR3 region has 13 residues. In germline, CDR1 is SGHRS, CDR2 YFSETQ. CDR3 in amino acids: CASSPLGTDTQYF. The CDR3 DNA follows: TGCGCCAGCAGCCCCTTGGGTACAGATACGCAGTATTTT.

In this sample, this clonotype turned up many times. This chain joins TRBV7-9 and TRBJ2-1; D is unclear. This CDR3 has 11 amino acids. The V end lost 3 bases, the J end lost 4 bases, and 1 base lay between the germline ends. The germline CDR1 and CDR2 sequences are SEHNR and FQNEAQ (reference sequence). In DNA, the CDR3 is TGTGCCAGCAGCTTTTACAATGAGCAGTTCTTC. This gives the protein CASSFYNEQFF. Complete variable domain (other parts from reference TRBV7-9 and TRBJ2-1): DTGVSQNPRHKITKRGQNVTFRCDPISEHNRLYWYRQTLGQGPEFLTYFQNEAQLEKSRLLSDRFSAERPKGSFSTLEIQRTEQGDSAMYLCASSFYNEQFFGPGTRLTVL.

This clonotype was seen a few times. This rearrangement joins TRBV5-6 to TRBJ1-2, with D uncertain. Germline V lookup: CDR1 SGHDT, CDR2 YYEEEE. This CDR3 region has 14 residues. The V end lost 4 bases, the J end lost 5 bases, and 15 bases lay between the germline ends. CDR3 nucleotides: TGTGCCAGCAGCGTGGGTCGGAGGGAGTATGGCTACACCTTC. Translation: CASSVGRREYGYTF.

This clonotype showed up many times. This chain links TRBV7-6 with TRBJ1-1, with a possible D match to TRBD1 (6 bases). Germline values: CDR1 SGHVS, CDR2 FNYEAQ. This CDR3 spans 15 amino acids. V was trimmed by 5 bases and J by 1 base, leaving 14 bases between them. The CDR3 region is CASSLAGGPNTEAFF. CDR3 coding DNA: TGTGCCAGCAGCCTCGCCGGGGGGCCGAACACTGAAGCTTTCTTT.

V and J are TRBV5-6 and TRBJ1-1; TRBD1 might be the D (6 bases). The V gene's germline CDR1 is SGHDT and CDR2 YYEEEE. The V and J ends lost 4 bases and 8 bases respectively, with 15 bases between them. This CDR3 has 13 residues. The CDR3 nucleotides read TGTGCCAGCAGCACGACAGGTGCCACCGAAGCTTTCTTT. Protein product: CASSTTGATEAFF.

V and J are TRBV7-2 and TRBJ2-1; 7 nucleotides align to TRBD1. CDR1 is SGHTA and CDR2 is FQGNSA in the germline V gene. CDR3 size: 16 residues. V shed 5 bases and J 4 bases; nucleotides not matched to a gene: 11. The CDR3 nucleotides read TGTGCCAGCAGCCCCAAGGGACAGACTAATTACAATGAGCAGTTCTTC. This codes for CASSPKGQTNYNEQFF.

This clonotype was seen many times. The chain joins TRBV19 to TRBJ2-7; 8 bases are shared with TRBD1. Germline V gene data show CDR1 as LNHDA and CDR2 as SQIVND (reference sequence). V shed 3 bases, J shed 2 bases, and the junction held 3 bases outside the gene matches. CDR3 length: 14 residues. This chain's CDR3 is CASSMGQATYEQYF. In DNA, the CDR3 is TGTGCCAGTAGTATGGGACAGGCAACCTACGAGCAGTACTTC.

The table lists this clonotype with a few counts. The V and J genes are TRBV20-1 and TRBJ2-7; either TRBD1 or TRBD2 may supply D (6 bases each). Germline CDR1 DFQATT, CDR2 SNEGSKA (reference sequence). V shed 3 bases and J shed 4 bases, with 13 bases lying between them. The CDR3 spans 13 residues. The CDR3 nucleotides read TGCAGTGCTAGTGTGGGGGGCATGTACGAGCAGTACTTC. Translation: CSASVGGMYEQYF.

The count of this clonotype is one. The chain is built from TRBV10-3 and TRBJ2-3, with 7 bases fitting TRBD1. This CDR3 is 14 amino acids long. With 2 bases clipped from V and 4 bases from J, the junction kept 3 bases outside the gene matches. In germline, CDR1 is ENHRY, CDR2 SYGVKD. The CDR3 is CAISEGQGADTQYF. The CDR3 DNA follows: TGTGCCATCAGTGAGGGGCAGGGGGCAGATACGCAGTATTTT.

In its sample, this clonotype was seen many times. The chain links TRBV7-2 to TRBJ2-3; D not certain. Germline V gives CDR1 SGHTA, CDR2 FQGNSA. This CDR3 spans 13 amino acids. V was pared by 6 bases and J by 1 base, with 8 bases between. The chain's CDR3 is CASSLDGTDTQYF. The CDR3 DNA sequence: TGTGCCAGCAGTCTAGACGGCACAGATACGCAGTATTTT.

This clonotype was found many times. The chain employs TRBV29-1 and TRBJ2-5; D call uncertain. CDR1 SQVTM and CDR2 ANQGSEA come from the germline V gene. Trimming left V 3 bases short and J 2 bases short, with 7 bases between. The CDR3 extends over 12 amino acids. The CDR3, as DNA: TGCAGCGTTGATCTGGGGCAAGAGACCCAGTACTTC. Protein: CSVDLGQETQYF.